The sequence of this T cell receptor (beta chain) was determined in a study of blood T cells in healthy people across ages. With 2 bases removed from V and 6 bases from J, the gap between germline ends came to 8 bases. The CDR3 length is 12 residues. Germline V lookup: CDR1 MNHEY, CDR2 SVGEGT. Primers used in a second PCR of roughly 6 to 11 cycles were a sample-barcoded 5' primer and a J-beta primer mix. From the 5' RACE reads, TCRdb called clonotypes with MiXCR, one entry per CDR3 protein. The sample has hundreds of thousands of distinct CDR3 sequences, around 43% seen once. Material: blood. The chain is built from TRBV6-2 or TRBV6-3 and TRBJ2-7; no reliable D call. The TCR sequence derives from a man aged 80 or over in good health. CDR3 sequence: CASSYGRLEQYF. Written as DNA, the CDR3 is TGTGCCAGCAGTTACGGCAGGCTCGAGCAGTACTTC.